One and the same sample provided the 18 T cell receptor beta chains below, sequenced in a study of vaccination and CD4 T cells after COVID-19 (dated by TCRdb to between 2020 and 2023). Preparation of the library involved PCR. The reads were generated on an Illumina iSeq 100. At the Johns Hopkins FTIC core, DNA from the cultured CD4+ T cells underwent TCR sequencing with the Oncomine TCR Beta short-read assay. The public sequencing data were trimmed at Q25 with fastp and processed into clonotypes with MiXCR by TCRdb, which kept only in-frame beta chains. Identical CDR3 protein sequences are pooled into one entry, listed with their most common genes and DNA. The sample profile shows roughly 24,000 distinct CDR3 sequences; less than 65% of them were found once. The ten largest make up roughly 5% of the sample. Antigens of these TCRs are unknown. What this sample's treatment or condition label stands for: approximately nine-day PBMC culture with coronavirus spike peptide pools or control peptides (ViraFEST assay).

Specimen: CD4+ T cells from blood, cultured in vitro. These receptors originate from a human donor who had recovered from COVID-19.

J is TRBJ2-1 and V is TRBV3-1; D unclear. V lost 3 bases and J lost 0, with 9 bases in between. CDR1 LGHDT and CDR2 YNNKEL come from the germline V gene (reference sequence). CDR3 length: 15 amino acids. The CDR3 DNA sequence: TGTGCCAGCAGCCATCAGGATGCCTCCTACAATGAGCAGTTCTTC. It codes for CASSHQDASYNEQFF.

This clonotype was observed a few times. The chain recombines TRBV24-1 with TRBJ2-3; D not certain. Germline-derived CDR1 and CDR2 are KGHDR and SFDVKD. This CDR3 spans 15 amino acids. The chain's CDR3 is CAPTIDTTSTDTQYF. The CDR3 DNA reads TGTGCTCCTACTATCGACACGACTAGCACAGATACGCAGTATTTT.

In nucleotides, the CDR3 is TGTGCCAGCAGTTACGGGGGGAGCAAGGGCGAGCAGTACTTC. Translated, it gives CASSYGGSKGEQYF. V gene TRBV6-5 combines with J gene TRBJ2-7; a weak D match, TRBD2 (6 bases). Trimming removed 2 bases from V and 6 bases from J, with 14 bases in between. CDR1 and CDR2 from the germline V gene are MNHEY and SVGAGI. This CDR3 comprises 14 residues.

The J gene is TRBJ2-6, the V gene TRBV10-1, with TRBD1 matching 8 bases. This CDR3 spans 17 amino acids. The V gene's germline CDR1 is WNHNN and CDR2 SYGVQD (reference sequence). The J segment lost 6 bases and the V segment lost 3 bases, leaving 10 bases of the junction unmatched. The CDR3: CASSDNPGGWMANVLTF. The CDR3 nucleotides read TGCGCCAGCAGTGACAACCCAGGGGGCTGGATGGCCAACGTCCTGACTTTC.

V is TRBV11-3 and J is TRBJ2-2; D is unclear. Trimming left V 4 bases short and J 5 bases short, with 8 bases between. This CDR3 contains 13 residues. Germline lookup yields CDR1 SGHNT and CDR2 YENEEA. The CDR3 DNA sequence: TGTGCCAGCAGCTCCCGTTGGACCGGGGAGCTGTTTTTT. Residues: CASSSRWTGELFF. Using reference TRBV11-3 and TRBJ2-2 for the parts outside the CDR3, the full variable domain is EAGVVQSPRYKIIEKKQPVAFWCNPISGHNTLYWYLQNLGQGPELLIRYENEEAVDDSQLPKDRFSAERLKGVDSTLKIQPAELGDSAVYLCASSSRWTGELFFGEGSRLTVL.

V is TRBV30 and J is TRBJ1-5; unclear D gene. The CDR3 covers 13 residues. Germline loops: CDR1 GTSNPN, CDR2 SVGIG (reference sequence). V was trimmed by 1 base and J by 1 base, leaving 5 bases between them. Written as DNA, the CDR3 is TGTGCCTGGAGTGGGGGAAGCAATCAGCCCCAGCATTTT. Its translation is CAWSGGSNQPQHF.

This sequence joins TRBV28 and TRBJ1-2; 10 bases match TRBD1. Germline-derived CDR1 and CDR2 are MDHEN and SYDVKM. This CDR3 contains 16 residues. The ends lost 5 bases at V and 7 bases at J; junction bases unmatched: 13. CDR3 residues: CASSPRDRGVLSGYTF. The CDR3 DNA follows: TGTGCCAGCAGTCCTCGGGACAGGGGTGTATTGAGTGGCTACACCTTC.

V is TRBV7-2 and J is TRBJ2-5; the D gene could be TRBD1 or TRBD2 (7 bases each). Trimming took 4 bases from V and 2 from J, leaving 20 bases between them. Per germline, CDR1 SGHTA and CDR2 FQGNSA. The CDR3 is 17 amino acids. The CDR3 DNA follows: TGTGCCAGCAGCTGGCAGGGGGGGGCGGGGCGGCAAGAGACCCAGTACTTC. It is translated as CASSWQGGAGRQETQYF.

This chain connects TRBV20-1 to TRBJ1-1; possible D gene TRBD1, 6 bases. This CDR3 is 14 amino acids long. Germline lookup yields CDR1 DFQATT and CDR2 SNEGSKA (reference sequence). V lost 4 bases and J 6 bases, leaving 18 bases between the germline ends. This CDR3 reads CSAMGDRWESEAFF. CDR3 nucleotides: TGCAGTGCTATGGGTGACAGGTGGGAATCTGAAGCTTTCTTT.

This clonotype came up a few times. CDR3 DNA: TGTGCCAGCACCCAACCCCCTAAAGAGACCCAGTACTTC. Translation gives CASTQPPKETQYF. The chain employs TRBV6-2 or TRBV6-3 and TRBJ2-5; D ambiguous. V lost 7 bases and J 3 bases, leaving 12 bases between the germline ends. The CDR3 contains 13 residues. Germline values: CDR1 MNHEY, CDR2 SVGEGT.

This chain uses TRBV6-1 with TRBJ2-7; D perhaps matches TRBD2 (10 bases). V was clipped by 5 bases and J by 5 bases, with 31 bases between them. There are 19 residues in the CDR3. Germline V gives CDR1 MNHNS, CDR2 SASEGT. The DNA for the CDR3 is TGTGCCAGCAGTCGGGACAGGGTGGCAGCGGGAGGGCCTTTTGACGAGCAGTACTTC. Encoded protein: CASSRDRVAAGGPFDEQYF.

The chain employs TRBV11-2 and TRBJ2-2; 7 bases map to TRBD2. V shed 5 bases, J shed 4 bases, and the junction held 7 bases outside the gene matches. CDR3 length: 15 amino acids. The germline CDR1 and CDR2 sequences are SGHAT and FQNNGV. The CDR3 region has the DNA TGTGCCAGCAGCCCTATAGCGGGTTCCACCGGGGAGCTGTTTTTT. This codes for CASSPIAGSTGELFF.

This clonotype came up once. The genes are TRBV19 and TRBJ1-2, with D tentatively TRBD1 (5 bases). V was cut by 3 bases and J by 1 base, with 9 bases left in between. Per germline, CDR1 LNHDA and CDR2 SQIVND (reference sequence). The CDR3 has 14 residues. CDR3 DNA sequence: TGTGCCAGTAGTATCACAGGATATAACTATGGCTACACCTTC. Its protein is CASSITGYNYGYTF. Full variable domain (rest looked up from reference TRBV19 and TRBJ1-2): DGGITQSPKYLFRKEGQNVTLSCEQNLNHDAMYWYRQDPGQGLRLIYYSQIVNDFQKGDIAEGYSVSREKKESFPLTVTSAQKNPTAFYLCASSITGYNYGYTFGSGTRLTVV.

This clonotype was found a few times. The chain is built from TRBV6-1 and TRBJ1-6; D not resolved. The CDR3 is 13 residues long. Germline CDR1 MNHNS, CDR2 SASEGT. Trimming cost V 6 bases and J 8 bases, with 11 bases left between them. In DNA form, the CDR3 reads TGTGCCAGCAGAGGACGGTCGGATTCACCCCTCCACTTT. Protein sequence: CASRGRSDSPLHF.

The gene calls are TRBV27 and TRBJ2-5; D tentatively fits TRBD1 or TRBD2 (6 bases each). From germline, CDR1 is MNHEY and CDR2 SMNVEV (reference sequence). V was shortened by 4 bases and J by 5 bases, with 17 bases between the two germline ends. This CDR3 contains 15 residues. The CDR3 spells CASSSVIRGGETQYF. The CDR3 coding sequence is TGTGCCAGCAGTTCGGTGATCAGGGGAGGCGAGACCCAGTACTTC.

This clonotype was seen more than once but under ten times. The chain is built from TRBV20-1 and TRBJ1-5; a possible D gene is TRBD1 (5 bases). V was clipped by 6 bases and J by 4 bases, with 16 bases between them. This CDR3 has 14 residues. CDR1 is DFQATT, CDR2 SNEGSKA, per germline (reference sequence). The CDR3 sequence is CSAPRAGTNQPQHF. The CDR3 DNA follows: TGCAGTGCCCCTAGGGCGGGGACGAATCAGCCCCAGCATTTT.

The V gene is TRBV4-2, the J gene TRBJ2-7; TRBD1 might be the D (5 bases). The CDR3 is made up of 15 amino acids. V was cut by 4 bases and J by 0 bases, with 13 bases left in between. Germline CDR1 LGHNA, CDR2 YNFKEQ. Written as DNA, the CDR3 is TGTGCCAGCAGCCCGCAGACCAGGGTCTCCTACGAGCAGTACTTC. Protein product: CASSPQTRVSYEQYF.

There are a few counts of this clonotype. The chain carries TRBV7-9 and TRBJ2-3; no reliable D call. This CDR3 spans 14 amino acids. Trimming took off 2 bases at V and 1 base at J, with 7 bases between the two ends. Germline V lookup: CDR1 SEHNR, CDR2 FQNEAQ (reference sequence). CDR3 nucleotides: TGTGCCAGCAGCTTATCGGGCGGCACAGATACGCAGTATTTT. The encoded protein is CASSLSGGTDTQYF.